This T cell receptor beta chain comes out of a study of T cells after yellow fever vaccination. Study-level results: A secondary response was less intense yet reached its peak sooner, at day 5 versus 15. Contaminants from the bulk population, in the form of abundant clonotypes, could be found in FACS-sorted repertoires. There was a small share of clonotypes that showed up in both the CD4 and CD8 compartments. Boosting was followed by the reappearance of most primary-vaccination clones (just under 97% CD4, about 90% CD8).

On this clonotype: The antigen remains unidentified.

The CDR3 consists of 15 residues. Germline CDR1 SGHRS, CDR2 YFSETQ. V shed 1 base, J shed 8 bases, and the junction held 4 bases outside the gene matches. MiXCR was run by TCRdb on the 5' RACE reads, yielding one entry per CDR3 protein. The data show 120,000 or so distinct CDR3 sequences, more than 7.5% seen once. This receptor was taken from a man aged 18 to 29 who received the YFV17D yellow fever vaccine. The chain employs TRBV5-1 and TRBJ2-1; the match to TRBD1 covers 12 bases. The source was CD8+ T cells sorted from PBMCs, collected on the day of the yellow fever booster vaccination. For the CDR3, the DNA is TGCGCCAGCAGCTTGTGGGGACAGGGGGCGTATGAGCAGTTCTTC. It is translated as CASSLWGQGAYEQFF.